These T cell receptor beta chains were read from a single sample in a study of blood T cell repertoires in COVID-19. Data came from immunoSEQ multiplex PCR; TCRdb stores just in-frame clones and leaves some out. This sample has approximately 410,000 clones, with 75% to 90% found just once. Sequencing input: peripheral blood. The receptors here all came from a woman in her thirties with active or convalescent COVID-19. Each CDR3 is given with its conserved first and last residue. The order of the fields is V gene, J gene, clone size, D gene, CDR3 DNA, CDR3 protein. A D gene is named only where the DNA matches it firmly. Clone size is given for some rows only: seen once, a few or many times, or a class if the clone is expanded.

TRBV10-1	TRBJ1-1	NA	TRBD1	TGCGCCAGCAGTGAACAGGGGGGAACTGAAGCTTTCTTT	CASSEQGGTEAFF
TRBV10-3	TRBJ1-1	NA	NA	TGTGCCATCAGACAACCAAGTGAGGGGAACACTGAAGCTTTCTTT	CAIRQPSEGNTEAFF
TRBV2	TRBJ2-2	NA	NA	TGTGCCAGCAGTCTAGGGAACACCGGGGAGCTGTTTTTT	CASSLGNTGELFF
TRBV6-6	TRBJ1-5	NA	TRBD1	TGTGCCAGCAGTCCCCAAGGGATGACAGGGACAAGCAATCAGCCCCAGCATTTT	CASSPQGMTGTSNQPQHF
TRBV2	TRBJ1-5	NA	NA	TGTGCCAGCAGTGTTCTAGGCCCCGGGGTGCAGCCCCAGCATTTT	CASSVLGPGVQPQHF
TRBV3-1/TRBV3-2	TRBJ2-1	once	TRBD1	TGTGCCAGCAACCCGGGACAGGGCTACAATGAGCAGTTCTTC	CASNPGQGYNEQFF
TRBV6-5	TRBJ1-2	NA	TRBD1	TGTGCCAGCGTATGGGACAGGGGGGACTATGGCTACACCTTC	CASVWDRGDYGYTF
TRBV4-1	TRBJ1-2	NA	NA	TGCGCCAGCAGAAAAGGGGGGGCAGGGAACTATGGCTACACCTTC	CASRKGGAGNYGYTF
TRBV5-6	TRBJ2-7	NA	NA	TGTGCCAGCAGCCTGGGGGCTTACTACGAGCAGTACTTC	CASSLGAYYEQYF
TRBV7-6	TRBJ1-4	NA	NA	TGTGCCAGCAGCCCAGAGACATTCCTTAATGAAAAACTGTTTTTT	CASSPETFLNEKLFF
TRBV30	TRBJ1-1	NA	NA	TGTGCCTGGAGCCAACAGAACACTGAAGCTTTCTTT	CAWSQQNTEAFF
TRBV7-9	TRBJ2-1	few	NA	TGTGCCAGCAGCTTCTTCCCAGGGGGGAATTACAATGAGCAGTTCTTC	CASSFFPGGNYNEQFF
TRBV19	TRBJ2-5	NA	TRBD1	TGTGCCAGTCTGTCAAGGGACAGCCAAAACCAAGAGACCCAGTACTTC	CASLSRDSQNQETQYF
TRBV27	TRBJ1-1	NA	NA	TGTGCCAGCGGCTCTCTTTTGAACACTGAAGCTTTCTTT	CASGSLLNTEAFF
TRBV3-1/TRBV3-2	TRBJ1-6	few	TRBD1	TGTGCCAGCAGCCTAGCCGGGACAGGGTCCTATAATTCACCCCTCCACTTT	CASSLAGTGSYNSPLHF
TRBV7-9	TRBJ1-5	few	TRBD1	TGTGCCAGCAGCTTAGGAGGCAGGGGGCATATTCAGCCCCAGCATTTT	CASSLGGRGHIQPQHF
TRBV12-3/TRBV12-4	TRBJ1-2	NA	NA	TGTGCCAGCAGTTTGGGACAACTCGTTGGCTACACCTTC	CASSLGQLVGYTF
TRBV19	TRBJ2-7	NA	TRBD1	TGTGCCAGTAGTATAGGAAGCGGGACAGGGATCGACGAGCAGTACTTC	CASSIGSGTGIDEQYF
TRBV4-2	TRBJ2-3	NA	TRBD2	TGTGCCAGCAGCCAAGATCCGCGGGTTAGCGGGGGGGAGACAGATACGCAGTATTTT	CASSQDPRVSGGETDTQYF
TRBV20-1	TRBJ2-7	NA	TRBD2	TGCAGTGCTAGTGAGGCTAGCGGGGGCCTCTCCTACGAGCAGTACTTC	CSASEASGGLSYEQYF
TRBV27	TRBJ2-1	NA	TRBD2	TGTGCCAGCAGTCTTATGACTAGCGGGAGTGCCGGTGAGCAGTTCTTC	CASSLMTSGSAGEQFF
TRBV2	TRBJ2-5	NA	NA	TGTGCCAGCAGTGGGTCGGTCCAAGAGACCCAGTACTTC	CASSGSVQETQYF
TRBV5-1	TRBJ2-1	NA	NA	TGCGCCAGCAGCTTGGAGGAGGACAATGAGCAGTTCTTC	CASSLEEDNEQFF
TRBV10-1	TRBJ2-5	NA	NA	TGCGCCAGCAGTGAGTCCGGGCTGAACGGGGTTGAGACCCAGTACTTC	CASSESGLNGVETQYF
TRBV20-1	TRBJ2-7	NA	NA	TGCAGTGCCACAGCACTAGGCGTGCAGTACTTC	CSATALGVQYF
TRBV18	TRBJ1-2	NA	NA	TGTGCCAGCTCACCACCGGTCCCTCAGGGCTACACCTTC	CASSPPVPQGYTF
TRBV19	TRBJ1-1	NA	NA	TGTGCCAGTACCGCCGACAGGTTCACTGAAGCTTTCTTT	CASTADRFTEAFF
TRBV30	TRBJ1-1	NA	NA	TGTGCCTGGACTAGTGATTTAAGAGGGGCTTTCTTT	CAWTSDLRGAFF
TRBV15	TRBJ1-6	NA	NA	TGTGCCACCAGCAGAGACAGGGGCCCGGGGTCACCCCTCCACTTT	CATSRDRGPGSPLHF
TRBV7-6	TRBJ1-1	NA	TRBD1	TGTGCCAGCAGCTTCACGACAGGGGCCGAGGGGACTGAAGCTTTCTTT	CASSFTTGAEGTEAFF
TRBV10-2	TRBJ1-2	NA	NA	TGCGCCAGCAGACCACAGGGAAGTGGCTACACCTTC	CASRPQGSGYTF
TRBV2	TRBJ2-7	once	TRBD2	TGTGCCAGCAGTGATGGTGGGGGACTAGCGGGATCTTACGAGCAGTACTTC	CASSDGGGLAGSYEQYF
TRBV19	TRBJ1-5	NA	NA	TGTGCCAGTATGGGGGGCCCCGGGGGGGCCAATCAGCCCCAGCATTTT	CASMGGPGGANQPQHF
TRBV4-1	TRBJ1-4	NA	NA	TGCGCCAGCAGCCCCCCGGTCATTCCGGGGTTACTGTTTTTT	CASSPPVIPGLLFF
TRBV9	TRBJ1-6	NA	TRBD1	TGTGCCAGCAGCGAGGGGGCCCAGACACCCCTCCACTTT	CASSEGAQTPLHF
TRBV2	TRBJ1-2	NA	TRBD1	TGTGCCAGCAGTGAGTACTGCGACAGGGGGTTTTGTGGCTACACCTTC	CASSEYCDRGFCGYTF
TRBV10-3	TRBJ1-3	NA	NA	TGTGCCATCAGCGAACCGGGTTACACCATATATTTT	CAISEPGYTIYF
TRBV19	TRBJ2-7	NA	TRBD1	TGTGCCAGTAGTTCCTCTCTCGGGACAGTCTACGAGCAGTACTTC	CASSSSLGTVYEQYF
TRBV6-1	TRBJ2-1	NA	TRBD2	TGTGCCAGCAGTGAATCAGTCGGAGTAGCGGGGTTGACTGAGCAGTTCTTC	CASSESVGVAGLTEQFF
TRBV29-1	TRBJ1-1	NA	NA	TGCAGCGTTACGTTTGGAGGGGTCACTGAAGCTTTCTTT	CSVTFGGVTEAFF
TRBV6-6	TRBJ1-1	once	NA	TGTGCCAGCAGTCAAGCGGACGGGGGTAGGCCTGAAGCTTTCTTT	CASSQADGGRPEAFF
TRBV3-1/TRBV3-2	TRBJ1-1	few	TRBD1	TGTGCCAGCAGCCCCGGACAGGGGAATACTGAAGCTTTCTTT	CASSPGQGNTEAFF
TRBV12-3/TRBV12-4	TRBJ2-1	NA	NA	TGTGCCAGCAGTTCGCTAGAAGATTTTCAGTTCTTC	CASSSLEDFQFF
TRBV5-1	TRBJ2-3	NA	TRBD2	TGCGCCAGCAGCTTGGATAGCGGGGGGCTCACAGATACGCAGTATTTT	CASSLDSGGLTDTQYF
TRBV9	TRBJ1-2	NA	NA	TGTGCCAGCAGCGTAGGTGGAGCCTATGGCTACACCTTC	CASSVGGAYGYTF
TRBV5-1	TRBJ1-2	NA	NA	TGCGCCAGCACCTCGTTTGGGGAGGGTGGCTACACCTTC	CASTSFGEGGYTF
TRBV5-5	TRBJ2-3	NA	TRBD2	TGTGCCAGCAGCTTGGATGGAGCGGGGTACACAGATACGCAGTATTTT	CASSLDGAGYTDTQYF
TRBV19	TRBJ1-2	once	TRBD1	TGTGCCAGTAGGGGAGGGACAGGGGAAGCTAACTATGGCTACACCTTC	CASRGGTGEANYGYTF
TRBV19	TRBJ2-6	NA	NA	TGTGCCAGTAGGGGGGCGCTCGGGGCCAACGTCCTGACTTTC	CASRGALGANVLTF
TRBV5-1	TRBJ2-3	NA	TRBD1	TGCGCCAGCAGCCTTGGGCAGGGGGCTTGGGGCACAGATACGCAGTATTTT	CASSLGQGAWGTDTQYF
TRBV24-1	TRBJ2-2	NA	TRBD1	TGTGCCACCAGTGATCAACGGACAGGAGGTAACACCGGGGAGCTGTTTTTT	CATSDQRTGGNTGELFF
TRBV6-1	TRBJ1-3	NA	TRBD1	TGTGCCAGCAGTGACAGGGGGATAGTGGACACCATATATTTT	CASSDRGIVDTIYF
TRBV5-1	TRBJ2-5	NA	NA	TGCGCCAGCAGCTTGGGTTATGAGACCCAGTACTTC	CASSLGYETQYF
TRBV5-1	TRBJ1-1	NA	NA	TGCGCCAGCAGCACGGGGGAAAATGAAGCTTTCTTT	CASSTGENEAFF
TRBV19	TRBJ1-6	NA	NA	TGTGCCAGTAGTACTCGACAGAATAATTCACCCCTCCACTTT	CASSTRQNNSPLHF
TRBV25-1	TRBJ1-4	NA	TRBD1	TGTGCCAGCAGTGTACCCGGGACAGGGGAAGAAAAACTGTTTTTT	CASSVPGTGEEKLFF
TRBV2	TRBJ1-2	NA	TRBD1	TGTGCCAGCTCCGTTACGGGACAGGGGGTCGGAGGCTACACCTTC	CASSVTGQGVGGYTF
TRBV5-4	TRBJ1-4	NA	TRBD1	TGTGCCAGCAGTCGGGACAGGGGTAATGAAAAACTGTTTTTT	CASSRDRGNEKLFF